This T cell receptor beta chain was recovered during a study of CD8 T cells in ankylosing spondylitis. This clonotype was seen only a few times. The CDR3 has 13 amino acids. V shed 3 bases and J shed 1 base, with 7 bases lying between them. The germline CDR1 and CDR2 sequences are SGHRS and YFSETQ. TCRdb ran MiXCR on the 5' RACE reads and lists one entry per CDR3 protein. Among under 150,000 distinct CDR3 sequences listed, more than 7% were seen once. The chain has TRBV5-1 and TRBJ1-1; D is ambiguous. Sequences were obtained from synovial fluid, either unsorted or a sorted T cell fraction (not recorded which). This TCR came from a male donor with ankylosing spondylitis. The CDR3 sequence: CASSSQENTEAFF. The CDR3 bases are TGCGCCAGCAGCTCCCAGGAGAACACTGAAGCTTTCTTT.